This note documents a single T cell receptor (beta chain) sequence. This specimen belongs to a study of shared clonotypes between healthy human individuals. The repertoire was sequenced with immunoSEQ multiplex PCR; TCRdb's copy has only in-frame clones and lacks some. The table lists 500,000 to 550,000 clones, about 96% of them singletons. The donors, all of them Caucasian adults, lived in Nashville, Tennessee. This CDR3 is built from 15 residues. The ends lost 3 bases at V and 9 bases at J; junction bases unmatched: 12. The V gene's germline CDR1 is LNHDA and CDR2 SQIVND (reference sequence). The source of this sequence is a woman aged 25-40 years in good health. This chain uses TRBV19 with TRBJ2-5, with 8 bases fitting TRBD2. Sequenced material: naive CD4+ T cells sorted from blood. Sample subset: CD45RA+ positively selected. The CDR3 protein is CASSIVAGGPSAQYF. The CDR3 DNA follows: TGTGCCAGTAGTATTGTTGCGGGAGGCCCATCGGCCCAGTACTTC.